Listed below are T cell receptor beta chains from one sample, sequenced in a study of response to subunit inactivated influenza vaccine. MiXCR, applied by TCRdb to the RT-PCR reads, yields one record per CDR3 protein. The sample lists hundreds of thousands of distinct CDR3 sequences; less than 20% were seen once. Source: PBMCs from blood, taken more than 4 days after vaccination. The receptors here all came from a man aged 45-65 years who received an inactivated influenza vaccine. Each CDR3 is given with its conserved first and last residue. A D gene is named only where the DNA matches it firmly. The listing skips clone size in some rows; elsewhere it reads once, few, many or a size class.

clone_size	d_call	v_call	j_call	cdr3_aa	cdr3_nt
-	-	TRBV6-2/TRBV6-3	TRBJ2-2	CASRPPGETGELFF	TGTGCCAGCCGCCCTCCAGGGGAGACCGGGGAGCTGTTTTTT
few	-	TRBV6-5	TRBJ2-7	CASSTSSEQHGQYF	TGTGCCAGCAGTACTAGTTCTGAACAACATGGGCAGTACTTC
few	-	TRBV11-2	TRBJ2-3	CASSYRQVMWGTTDTQYF	TGTGCCAGCAGCTATCGACAGGTGATGTGGGGTACCACAGATACGCAGTATTTT
many	-	TRBV10-3	TRBJ2-1	CAISESTQYNEQFF	TGTGCCATCAGTGAGTCGACCCAGTACAATGAGCAGTTCTTC
-	-	TRBV20-1	TRBJ2-3	CSARGRGWITTDTQYF	TGCAGTGCTAGAGGGAGGGGTTGGATAACCACAGATACGCAGTATTTT
-	-	TRBV30	TRBJ1-5	CAWRMGPNQPQHF	TGTGCCTGGAGAATGGGCCCCAATCAGCCCCAGCATTTT
few	TRBD2	TRBV7-6	TRBJ2-7	CASSSPLTGGFEQYF	TGTGCCAGCAGCTCCCCATTGACGGGGGGGTTCGAGCAGTACTTC
few	-	TRBV20-1	TRBJ1-5	CSARPGFNQPQHF	TGCAGTGCTAGGCCCGGGTTCAATCAGCCCCAGCATTTT
-	TRBD2	TRBV6-5	TRBJ2-7	CASSSTSGISYEQYF	TGTGCCAGCAGCTCCACTAGCGGGATCTCCTACGAGCAGTACTTC
few	TRBD1	TRBV11-1	TRBJ2-2	CASSPLTGQGKAITGELFF	TGTGCCAGCAGCCCCCTGACGGGACAGGGGAAGGCAATCACCGGGGAGCTGTTTTTT
many	-	TRBV5-1	TRBJ2-1	CASSLDGEQFF	TGCGCCAGCAGCTTGGACGGTGAGCAGTTCTTC
few	-	TRBV5-8	TRBJ1-2	CASREDKQIYGYTF	TGTGCCAGCAGGGAGGACAAGCAAATCTATGGCTACACCTTC
-	-	TRBV7-6	TRBJ2-7	CASSLLPDSAYEQYF	TGTGCCAGCAGCTTACTTCCTGACTCCGCCTACGAGCAGTACTTC
few	-	TRBV12-3/TRBV12-4	TRBJ1-5	CASSSALQEPQHF	TGTGCCAGCAGTTCGGCCCTACAAGAGCCCCAGCATTTT
few	TRBD1	TRBV9	TRBJ2-3	CASSLIQGAVTDTQYF	TGTGCCAGCAGCCTTATCCAGGGGGCTGTCACAGATACGCAGTATTTT
many	-	TRBV11-2	TRBJ2-7	CASSFGQGEQYF	TGTGCCAGCAGCTTCGGTCAGGGCGAGCAGTACTTC
few	TRBD2	TRBV5-1	TRBJ2-3	CASRAREGPDTQYF	TGCGCCAGCAGAGCGCGGGAGGGCCCGGATACGCAGTATTTT
-	-	TRBV12-3/TRBV12-4	TRBJ1-6	CASSSTGFGSPLHF	TGTGCCAGCAGTTCTACAGGGTTCGGTTCACCCCTCCACTTT
-	-	TRBV4-1	TRBJ1-1	CASSQDSRMNTEAFF	TGCGCCAGCAGCCAAGACAGTCGCATGAACACTGAAGCTTTCTTT
-	TRBD2	TRBV20-1	TRBJ2-7	CSGVSGSFYEQYF	TGCAGTGGGGTTAGCGGGAGTTTCTACGAGCAGTACTTC
-	-	TRBV12-3/TRBV12-4	TRBJ2-7	CASSPHHGGTSYEQYF	TGTGCCAGCAGTCCGCACCATGGCGGGACCTCCTACGAGCAGTACTTC
-	TRBD2	TRBV20-1	TRBJ2-3	CSARGGRASDTQYF	TGCAGTGCTAGAGGCGGGAGGGCGTCAGATACGCAGTATTTT
few	-	TRBV6-2/TRBV6-3	TRBJ2-5	CASSPLQGPQETQYF	TGTGCCAGCAGCCCACTCCAGGGTCCCCAAGAGACCCAGTACTTC
many	TRBD2	TRBV12-3/TRBV12-4	TRBJ2-1	CASSFAGGTYNEQFF	TGTGCCAGCAGTTTCGCGGGAGGGACCTACAATGAGCAGTTCTTC